A single sample is the source of the 14 T cell receptor beta chains below, sequenced in a study of neurological immune-mediated disorders. Each CDR3 protein is one row after TCRdb ran MiXCR on the 5' RACE reads. The sample yields about 55,000 distinct CDR3 sequences, about 4.2% seen once. Specimen: CD4+ T cells from blood. The receptors shown here come from a woman in her forties with multiple sclerosis.

This clonotype was recorded many times. V gene TRBV5-1 combines with J gene TRBJ1-1; D is undetermined. Trimming took off 4 bases at V and 0 bases at J, with 7 bases between the two ends. This CDR3 is built from 13 residues. Germline CDR1 SGHRS, CDR2 YFSETQ. In nucleotides, the CDR3 is TGCGCCAGCAGCACCGGAATGAACACTGAAGCTTTCTTT. It yields the protein CASSTGMNTEAFF.

This clonotype was found many times. The V call is TRBV18, the J call TRBJ2-1; D might be TRBD2 (6 bases). The V and J ends lost 6 bases and 0 bases respectively, with 12 bases between them. The CDR3 is 15 residues long. Germline V gene data show CDR1 as KGHSH and CDR2 as LQKENI. In nucleotides, the CDR3 is TGTGCCAGCTCCCTGGAGGGTAGCTCCTACAATGAGCAGTTCTTC. Its translation: CASSLEGSSYNEQFF.

This clonotype was detected ten times or more. The gene calls are TRBV6-5 and TRBJ1-1; D ambiguous. Trimming removed 2 bases at V and 1 base at J, with 8 bases between. There are 14 residues in the CDR3. CDR1 and CDR2 from the germline V gene are MNHEY and SVGAGI. In DNA, the CDR3 is TGTGCCAGCAGTTACGAAAGGGCGAACACTGAAGCTTTCTTT. Its protein product is CASSYERANTEAFF.

This clonotype was counted at least ten times. The chain couples TRBV5-5 to TRBJ1-2, with D perhaps matching TRBD1 (5 bases). The V gene's germline CDR1 is SGHKS and CDR2 YYEKEE (reference sequence). The CDR3 has 15 amino acids. The V end was cut by 6 bases, the J end by 0 bases, with 15 bases between. CDR3 nucleotide sequence: TGTGCCAGCACCCCCTCCAGGGATTCTAACTATGGCTACACCTTC. Its translation: CASTPSRDSNYGYTF.

This clonotype has at least ten counts. The V and J genes are TRBV5-4 and TRBJ1-2; 8 nucleotides align to TRBD1. V trimming: 4 bases; J trimming: 1 base; junction bases outside the gene matches: 6. The germline V gene has CDR1 SGHNT and CDR2 YYREEE (reference sequence). This CDR3 spans 15 amino acids. CDR3 sequence: CASSLGQGFNYGYTF. The CDR3 coding sequence is TGTGCCAGCAGCCTAGGACAGGGCTTTAACTATGGCTACACCTTC.

This clonotype appeared many times. The rearrangement joins TRBV5-1 to TRBJ2-7, with D possibly matching TRBD1 (5 bases). The CDR3 has 13 amino acids. Germline V gene sequence: CDR1 SGHRS, CDR2 YFSETQ. With 0 bases removed from V and 3 bases from J, the gap between germline ends came to 7 bases. CDR3 sequence reads: CASSLETVYEQYF. In nucleotides, the CDR3 is TGCGCCAGCAGCTTGGAGACAGTCTACGAGCAGTACTTC.

This clonotype was detected many times. The chain has TRBV13 and TRBJ1-1, with 7 nucleotides matching TRBD1. The CDR3 is 19 residues long. CDR1 is PRHDT, CDR2 FYEKMQ, per germline (reference sequence). The ends lost 1 base at V and 0 bases at J; junction bases unmatched: 14. CDR3 sequence: CASSLVSGRGTTMNTEAFF. The CDR3 region has the DNA TGTGCCAGCAGCTTAGTTTCGGGCAGGGGGACCACCATGAACACTGAAGCTTTCTTT.

By proportion, this clonotype is medium-sized. The chain combines TRBV29-1 with TRBJ2-1, with D possibly being TRBD2 (6 bases). This CDR3 has 15 amino acids. From germline, CDR1 is SQVTM and CDR2 ANQGSEA. Trimming left V 4 bases short and J 2 bases short, with 15 bases between. The CDR3 coding sequence is TGCAGCGTTGTGGACTGGGGAGGCGCCTACAATGAGCAGTTCTTC. Translated, it gives CSVVDWGGAYNEQFF.

This clonotype came up many times. CDR3 bases: TGTGCCAGTAGGGACAGGGGCCGAGGCAATCAGCCCCAGCATTTT. This codes for CASRDRGRGNQPQHF. The V gene is TRBV19, the J gene TRBJ1-5; 9 positions match TRBD1. V shed 6 bases, J shed 2 bases, and the junction held 5 bases outside the gene matches. Germline V gives CDR1 LNHDA, CDR2 SQIVND (reference sequence). This CDR3 spans 15 amino acids.

This clonotype came up many times. CDR3 sequence reads: CASSEGQGSSYEQYF. The CDR3, as DNA: TGTGCCAGCAGTGAGGGACAGGGGAGCTCCTACGAGCAGTACTTC. The chain couples TRBV2 to TRBJ2-7; 10 bases agree with TRBD1. The CDR3 consists of 15 residues. V dropped 3 bases and J dropped 0; count of bases not matched to a gene: 2. Germline V gene lookup returns CDR1 SNHLY and CDR2 FYNNEI.

This clonotype was found many times. The gene calls are TRBV20-1 and TRBJ2-1; 10 positions match TRBD2. V trimming: 5 bases; J trimming: 4 bases; junction bases outside the gene matches: 8. This CDR3 contains 15 residues. The germline gives CDR1 DFQATT, CDR2 SNEGSKA (reference sequence). The CDR3 is CSALSAGGPYNEQFF. CDR3 coding DNA: TGCAGTGCTCTATCAGCGGGGGGGCCATACAATGAGCAGTTCTTC.

At least ten counts were recorded for this clonotype. The CDR3 region has the DNA TGCGCCAGCAGCTTAACAGGGATCTATGGCTACACCTTC. Encoded protein: CASSLTGIYGYTF. This sequence joins TRBV5-1 and TRBJ1-2; D is possibly TRBD1 (6 bases). The CDR3 has 13 residues. V was clipped by 2 bases and J by 4 bases, with 9 bases between them. Germline values: CDR1 SGHRS, CDR2 YFSETQ.

This clonotype was counted many times. The V gene is TRBV6-5, the J gene TRBJ1-3; D not resolved. CDR1 MNHEY and CDR2 SVGAGI come from the germline V gene. Trimming took 8 bases from V and 0 from J, leaving 11 bases between them. This CDR3 comprises 14 residues. The CDR3 loop is CASLDVVSGNTIYF. Written as DNA, the CDR3 is TGTGCCAGCCTTGATGTCGTCTCTGGAAACACCATATATTTT.

This clonotype has ten or more counts. The chain uses TRBV7-2 and TRBJ1-5; maybe TRBD1 (6 bases). The germline CDR1 and CDR2 sequences are SGHTA and FQGNSA. This CDR3 has 15 amino acids. V lost 5 bases and J lost 6, with 17 bases in between. The CDR3 coding sequence is TGTGCCAGCAGCCGAACAGGGATTTGGGGTCAGCCCCAGCATTTT. As protein: CASSRTGIWGQPQHF.